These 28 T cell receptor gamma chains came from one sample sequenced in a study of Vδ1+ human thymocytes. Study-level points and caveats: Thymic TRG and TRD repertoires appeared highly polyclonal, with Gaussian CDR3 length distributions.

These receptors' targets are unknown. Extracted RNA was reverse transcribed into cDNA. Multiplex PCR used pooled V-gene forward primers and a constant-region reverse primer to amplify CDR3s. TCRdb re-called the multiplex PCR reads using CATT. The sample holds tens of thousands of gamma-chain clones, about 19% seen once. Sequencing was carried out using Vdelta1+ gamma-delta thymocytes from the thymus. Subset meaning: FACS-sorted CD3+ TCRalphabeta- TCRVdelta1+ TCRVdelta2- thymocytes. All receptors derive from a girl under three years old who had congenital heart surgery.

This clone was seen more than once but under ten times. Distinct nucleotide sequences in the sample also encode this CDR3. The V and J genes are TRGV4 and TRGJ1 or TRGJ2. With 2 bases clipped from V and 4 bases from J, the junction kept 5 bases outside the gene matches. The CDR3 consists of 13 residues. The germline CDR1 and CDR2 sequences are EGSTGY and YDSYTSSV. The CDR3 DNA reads TGTGCCACCTGGGATGACCGGTATTATAAGAAACTCTTT. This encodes CATWDDRYYKKLF.

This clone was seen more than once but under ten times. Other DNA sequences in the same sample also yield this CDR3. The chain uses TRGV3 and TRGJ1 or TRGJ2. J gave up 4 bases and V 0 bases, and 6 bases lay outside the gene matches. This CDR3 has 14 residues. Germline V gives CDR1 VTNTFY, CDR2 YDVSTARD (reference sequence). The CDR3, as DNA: TGTGCCACCTGGGACAGGCGATGGTATTATAAGAAACTCTTT. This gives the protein CATWDRRWYYKKLF.

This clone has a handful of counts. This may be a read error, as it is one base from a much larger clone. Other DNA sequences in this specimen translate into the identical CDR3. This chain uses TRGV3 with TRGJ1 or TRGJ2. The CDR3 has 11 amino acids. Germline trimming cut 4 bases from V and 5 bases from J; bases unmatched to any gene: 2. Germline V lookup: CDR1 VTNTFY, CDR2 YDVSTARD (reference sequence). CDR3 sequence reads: CATWENYKKLF. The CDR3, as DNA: TGTGCCACCTGGGAAAATTATAAGAAACTCTTT.

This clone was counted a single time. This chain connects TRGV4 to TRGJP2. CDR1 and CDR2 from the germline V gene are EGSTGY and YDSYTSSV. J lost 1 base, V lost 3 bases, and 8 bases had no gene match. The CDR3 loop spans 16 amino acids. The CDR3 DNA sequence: TGTGCCACCTGGGATAGAGGGGCTAGTAGTGATTGGATCAAGACGTTT. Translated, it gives CATWDRGASSDWIKTF.

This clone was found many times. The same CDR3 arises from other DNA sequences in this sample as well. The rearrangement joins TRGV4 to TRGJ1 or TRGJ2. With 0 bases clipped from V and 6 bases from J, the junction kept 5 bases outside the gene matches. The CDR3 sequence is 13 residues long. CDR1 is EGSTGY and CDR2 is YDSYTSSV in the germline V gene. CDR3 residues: CATWDGLGYKKLF. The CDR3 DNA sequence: TGTGCCACCTGGGATGGGCTTGGTTATAAGAAACTCTTT.

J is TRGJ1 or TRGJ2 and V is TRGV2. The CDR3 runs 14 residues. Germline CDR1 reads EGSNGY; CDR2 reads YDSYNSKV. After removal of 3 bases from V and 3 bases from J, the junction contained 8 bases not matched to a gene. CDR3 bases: TGTGCCACCTGGGACAAGCTAATTTATTATAAGAAACTCTTT. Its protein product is CATWDKLIYYKKLF.

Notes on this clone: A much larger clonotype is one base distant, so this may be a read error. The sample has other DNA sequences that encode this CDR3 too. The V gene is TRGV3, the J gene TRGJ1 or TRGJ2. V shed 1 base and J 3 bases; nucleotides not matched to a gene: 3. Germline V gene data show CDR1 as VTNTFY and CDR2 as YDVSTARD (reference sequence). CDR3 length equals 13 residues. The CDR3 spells CATWDSRYYKKLF. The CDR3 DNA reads TGTGCCACCTGGGACAGTCGTTATTATAAGAAACTCTTT.

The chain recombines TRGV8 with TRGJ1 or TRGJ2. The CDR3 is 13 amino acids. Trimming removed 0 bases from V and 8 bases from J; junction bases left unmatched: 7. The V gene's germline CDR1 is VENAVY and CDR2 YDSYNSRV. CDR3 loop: CATWDRLGDKKLF. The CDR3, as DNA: TGTGCCACCTGGGATAGGCTGGGCGATAAGAAACTCTTT.

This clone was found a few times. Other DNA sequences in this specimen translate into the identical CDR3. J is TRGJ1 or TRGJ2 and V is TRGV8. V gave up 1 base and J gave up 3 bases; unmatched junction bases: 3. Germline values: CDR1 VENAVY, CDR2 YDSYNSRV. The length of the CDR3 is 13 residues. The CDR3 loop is CATWDSSYYKKLF. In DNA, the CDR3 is TGTGCCACCTGGGATAGTAGTTATTATAAGAAACTCTTT.

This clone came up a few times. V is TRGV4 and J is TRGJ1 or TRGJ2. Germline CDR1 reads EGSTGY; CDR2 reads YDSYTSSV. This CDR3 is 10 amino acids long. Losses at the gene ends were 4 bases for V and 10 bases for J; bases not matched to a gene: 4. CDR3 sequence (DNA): TGTGCCACCTGGGAGGGGAAGAAACTCTTT. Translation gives CATWEGKKLF.

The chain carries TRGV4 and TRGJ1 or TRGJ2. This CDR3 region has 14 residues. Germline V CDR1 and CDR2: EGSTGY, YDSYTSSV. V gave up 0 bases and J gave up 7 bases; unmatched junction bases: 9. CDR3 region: CATWDGPREYKKLF. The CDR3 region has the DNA TGTGCCACCTGGGATGGGCCGCGGGAGTATAAGAAACTCTTT.

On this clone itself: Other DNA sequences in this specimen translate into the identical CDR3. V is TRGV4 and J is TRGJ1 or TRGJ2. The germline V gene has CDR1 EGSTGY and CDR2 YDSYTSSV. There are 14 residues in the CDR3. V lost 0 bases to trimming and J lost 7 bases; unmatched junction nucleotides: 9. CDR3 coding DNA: TGTGCCACCTGGGATGGGCTGGGGGGATATAAGAAACTCTTT. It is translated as CATWDGLGGYKKLF.

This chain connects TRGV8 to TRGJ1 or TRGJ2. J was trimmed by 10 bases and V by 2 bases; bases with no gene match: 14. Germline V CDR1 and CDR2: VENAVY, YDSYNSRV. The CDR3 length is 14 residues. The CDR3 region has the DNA TGTGCCACCTGGGATAAAGGGCGGGGGAAGAAGAAACTCTTT. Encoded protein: CATWDKGRGKKKLF.

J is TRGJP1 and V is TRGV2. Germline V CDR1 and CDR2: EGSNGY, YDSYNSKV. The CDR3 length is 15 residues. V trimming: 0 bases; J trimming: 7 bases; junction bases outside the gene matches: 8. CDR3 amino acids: CATWDGLGDGWFKIF. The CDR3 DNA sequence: TGTGCCACCTGGGACGGGCTGGGAGATGGTTGGTTCAAGATATTT.

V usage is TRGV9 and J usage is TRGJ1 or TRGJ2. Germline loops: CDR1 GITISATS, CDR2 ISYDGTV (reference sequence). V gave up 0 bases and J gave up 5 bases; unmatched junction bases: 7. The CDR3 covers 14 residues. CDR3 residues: CALWEVHWDYKKLF. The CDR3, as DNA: TGTGCCTTGTGGGAGGTGCACTGGGATTATAAGAAACTCTTT.

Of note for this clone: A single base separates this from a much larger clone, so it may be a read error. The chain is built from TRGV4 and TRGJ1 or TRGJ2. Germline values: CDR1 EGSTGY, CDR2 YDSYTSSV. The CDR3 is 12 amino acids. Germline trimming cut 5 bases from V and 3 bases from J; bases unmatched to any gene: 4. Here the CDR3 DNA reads TGTGCCACCTGGGTCGCTTATTATAAGAAACTCTTT. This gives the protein CATWVAYYKKLF.

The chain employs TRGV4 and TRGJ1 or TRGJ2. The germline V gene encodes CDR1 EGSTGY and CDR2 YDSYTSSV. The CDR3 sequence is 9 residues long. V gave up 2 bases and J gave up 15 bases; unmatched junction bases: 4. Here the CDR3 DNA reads TGTGCCACCTGGGATGTAGCACTCTTT. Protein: CATWDVALF.

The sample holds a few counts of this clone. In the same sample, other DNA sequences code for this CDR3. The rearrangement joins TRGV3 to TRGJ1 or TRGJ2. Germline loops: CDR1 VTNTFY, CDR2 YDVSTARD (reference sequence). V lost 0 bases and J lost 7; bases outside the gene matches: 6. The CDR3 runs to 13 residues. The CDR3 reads CATWDRLRYKKLF. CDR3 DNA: TGTGCCACCTGGGACAGGCTGCGGTATAAGAAACTCTTT.

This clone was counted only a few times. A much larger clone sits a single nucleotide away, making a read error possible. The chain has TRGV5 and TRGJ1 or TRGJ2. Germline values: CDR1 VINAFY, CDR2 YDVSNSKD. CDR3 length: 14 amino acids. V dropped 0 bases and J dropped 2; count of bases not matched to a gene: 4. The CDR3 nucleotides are TGTGCCACCTGGGACAGGGGGGATTATTATAAGAAACTCTTT. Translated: CATWDRGDYYKKLF.

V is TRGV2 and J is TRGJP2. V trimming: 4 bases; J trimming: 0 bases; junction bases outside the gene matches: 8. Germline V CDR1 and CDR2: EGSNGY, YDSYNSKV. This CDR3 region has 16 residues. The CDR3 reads CATWDGAYSSDWIKTF. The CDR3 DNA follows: TGTGCCACCTGGGATGGGGCATATAGTAGTGATTGGATCAAGACGTTT.

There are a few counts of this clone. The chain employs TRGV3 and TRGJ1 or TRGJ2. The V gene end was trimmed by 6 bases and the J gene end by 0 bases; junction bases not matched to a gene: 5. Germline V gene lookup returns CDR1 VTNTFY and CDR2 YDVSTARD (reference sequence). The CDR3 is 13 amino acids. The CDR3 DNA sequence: TGTGCCACCTGGCTCTCGAATTATTATAAGAAACTCTTT. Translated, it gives CATWLSNYYKKLF.

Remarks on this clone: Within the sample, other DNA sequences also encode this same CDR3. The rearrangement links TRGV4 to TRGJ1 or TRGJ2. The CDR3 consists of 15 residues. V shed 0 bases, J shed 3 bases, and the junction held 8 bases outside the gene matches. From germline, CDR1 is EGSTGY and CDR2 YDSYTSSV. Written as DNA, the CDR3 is TGTGCCACCTGGGATGGGCCAGAAGGTTATTATAAGAAACTCTTT. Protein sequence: CATWDGPEGYYKKLF.

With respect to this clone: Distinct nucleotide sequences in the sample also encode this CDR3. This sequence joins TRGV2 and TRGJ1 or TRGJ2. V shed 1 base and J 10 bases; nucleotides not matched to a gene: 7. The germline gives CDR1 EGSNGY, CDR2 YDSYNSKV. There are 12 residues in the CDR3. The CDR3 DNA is TGTGCCACCTGGGACGGAAACTCCAAGAAACTCTTT. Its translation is CATWDGNSKKLF.

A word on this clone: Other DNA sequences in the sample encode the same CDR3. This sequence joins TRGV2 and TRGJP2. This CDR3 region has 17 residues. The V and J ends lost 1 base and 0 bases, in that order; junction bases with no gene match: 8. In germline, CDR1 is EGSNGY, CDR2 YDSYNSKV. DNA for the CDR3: TGTGCCACCTGGGACGGTCCCCCGTATAGTAGTGATTGGATCAAGACGTTT. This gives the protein CATWDGPPYSSDWIKTF.

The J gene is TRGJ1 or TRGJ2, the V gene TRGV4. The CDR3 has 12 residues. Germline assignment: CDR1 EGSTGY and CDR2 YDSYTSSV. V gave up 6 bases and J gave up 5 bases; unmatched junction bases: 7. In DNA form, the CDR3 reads TGTGCCACCTGGAGAGTTGATTATAAGAAACTCTTT. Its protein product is CATWRVDYKKLF.

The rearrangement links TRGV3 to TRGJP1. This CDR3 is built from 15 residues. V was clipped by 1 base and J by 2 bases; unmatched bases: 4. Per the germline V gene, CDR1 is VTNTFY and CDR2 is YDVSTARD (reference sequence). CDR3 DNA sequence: TGTGCCACCTGGGACAGCAAGACCACTGGTTGGTTCAAGATATTT. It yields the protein CATWDSKTTGWFKIF.

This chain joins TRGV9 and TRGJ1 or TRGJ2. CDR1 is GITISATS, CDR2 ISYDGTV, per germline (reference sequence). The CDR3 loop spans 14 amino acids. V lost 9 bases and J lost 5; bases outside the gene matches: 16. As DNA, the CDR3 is TGTGCCTTGGGGTACCCAGGAGGCGATTATAAGAAACTCTTT. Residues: CALGYPGGDYKKLF.

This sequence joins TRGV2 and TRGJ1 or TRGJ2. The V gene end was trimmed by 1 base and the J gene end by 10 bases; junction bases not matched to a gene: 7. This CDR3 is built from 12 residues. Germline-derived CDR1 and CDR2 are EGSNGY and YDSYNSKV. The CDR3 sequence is CATWDGSRKKLF. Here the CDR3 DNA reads TGTGCCACCTGGGACGGCTCTCGCAAGAAACTCTTT.